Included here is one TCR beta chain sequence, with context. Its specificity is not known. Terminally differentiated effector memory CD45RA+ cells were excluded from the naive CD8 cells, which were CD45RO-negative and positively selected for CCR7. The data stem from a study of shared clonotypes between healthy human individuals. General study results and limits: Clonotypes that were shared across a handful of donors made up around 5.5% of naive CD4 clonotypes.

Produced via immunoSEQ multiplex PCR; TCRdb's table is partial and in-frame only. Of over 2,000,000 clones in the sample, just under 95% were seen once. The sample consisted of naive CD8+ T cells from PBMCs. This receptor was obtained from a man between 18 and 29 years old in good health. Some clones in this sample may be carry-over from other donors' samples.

The DNA for the CDR3 is TGTGCCAGCAGTGCCACCCTAGCCGGGGGCGAGAACTATGGCTACACCTTC. Translated: CASSATLAGGENYGYTF. The chain links TRBV6-1 to TRBJ1-2; D is perhaps TRBD1 (6 bases). The CDR3 runs to 17 residues. Germline CDR1 reads MNHNS; CDR2 reads SASEGT. Trimming left V 4 bases short and J 2 bases short, with 20 bases between.